Given below is one T cell receptor beta chain in context. Primers included in the PCR were 60 Vbeta and 13 Jbeta primers. Sequencing was performed with immunoSEQ multiplex PCR; in TCRdb, only in-frame clones are kept and a portion is missing. The sample contains tens of thousands of clones, about three quarters of which appear only once. These data originate in a study of cytomegalovirus exposure and HLA in healthy donors. The overall study: The study's early data release held some 85 million unique TCRs from HLA-typed donors.

Trimming took 2 bases from V and 4 from J; bases not matched to a gene: 4. The CDR3 has 15 residues. Germline V gene data show CDR1 as SGHNT and CDR2 as YYREEE (reference sequence). The V call is TRBV5-4, the J call TRBJ2-3, with 10 nucleotides matching TRBD2. The source of this sequence is a male donor in good health and CMV-seropositive. Sequenced material: PBMCs. CDR3 region: CASSLRLAGADTQYF. The CDR3 nucleotides read TGTGCCAGCAGCTTAAGGCTAGCGGGGGCAGATACGCAGTATTTT.